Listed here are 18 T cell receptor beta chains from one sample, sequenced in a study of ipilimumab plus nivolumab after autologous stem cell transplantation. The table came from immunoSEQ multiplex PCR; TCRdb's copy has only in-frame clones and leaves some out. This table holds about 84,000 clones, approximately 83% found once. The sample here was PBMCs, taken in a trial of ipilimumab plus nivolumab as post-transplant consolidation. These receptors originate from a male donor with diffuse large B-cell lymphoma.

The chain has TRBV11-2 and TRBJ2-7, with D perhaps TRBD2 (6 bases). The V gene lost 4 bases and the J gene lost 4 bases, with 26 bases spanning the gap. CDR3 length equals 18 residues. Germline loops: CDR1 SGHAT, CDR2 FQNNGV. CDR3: CASSSPQSSSGERYEQYF. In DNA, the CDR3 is TGTGCCAGCAGCTCACCCCAAAGCAGTTCGGGGGAGAGGTACGAGCAGTACTTC.

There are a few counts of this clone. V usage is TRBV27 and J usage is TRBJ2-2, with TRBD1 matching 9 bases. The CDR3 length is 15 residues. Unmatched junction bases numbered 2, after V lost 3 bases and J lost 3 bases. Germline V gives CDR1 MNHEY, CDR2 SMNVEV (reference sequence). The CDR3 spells CASSFGTGHTGELFF. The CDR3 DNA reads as TGTGCCAGCAGTTTTGGGACAGGGCACACCGGGGAGCTGTTTTTT.

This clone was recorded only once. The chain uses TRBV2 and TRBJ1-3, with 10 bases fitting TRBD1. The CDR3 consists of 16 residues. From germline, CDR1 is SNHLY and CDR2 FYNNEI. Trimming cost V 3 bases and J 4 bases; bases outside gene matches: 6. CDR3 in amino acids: CASSETGGFGGNTIYF. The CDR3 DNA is TGTGCCAGCAGTGAGACAGGGGGCTTTGGAGGAAACACCATATATTTT. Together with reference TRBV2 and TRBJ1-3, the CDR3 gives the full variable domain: EPEVTQTPSHQVTQMGQEVILRCVPISNHLYFYWYRQILGQKVEFLVSFYNNEISEKSEIFDDQFSVERPDGSNFTLKIRSTKLEDSAMYFCASSETGGFGGNTIYFGEGSWLTVV.

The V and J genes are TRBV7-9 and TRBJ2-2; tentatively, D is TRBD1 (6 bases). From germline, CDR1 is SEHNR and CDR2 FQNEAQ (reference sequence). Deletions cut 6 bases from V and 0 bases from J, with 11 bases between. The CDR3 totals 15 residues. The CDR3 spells CASRYGTTNTGELFF. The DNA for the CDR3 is TGTGCCAGCAGATACGGGACAACGAACACCGGGGAGCTGTTTTTT.

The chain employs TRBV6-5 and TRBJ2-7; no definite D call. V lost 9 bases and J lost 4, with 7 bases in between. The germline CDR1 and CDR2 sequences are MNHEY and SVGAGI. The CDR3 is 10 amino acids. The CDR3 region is CASGEYEQYF. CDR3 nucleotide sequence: TGTGCCAGTGGAGAATACGAGCAGTACTTC.

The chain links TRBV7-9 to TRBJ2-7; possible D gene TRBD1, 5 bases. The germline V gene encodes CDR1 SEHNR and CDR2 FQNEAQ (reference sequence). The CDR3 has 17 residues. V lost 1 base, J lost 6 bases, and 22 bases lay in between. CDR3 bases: TGTGCCAGCAGCTTAGGGGGCTGGTCGGCAGGGCCTTTCGAGCAGTACTTC. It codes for CASSLGGWSAGPFEQYF.

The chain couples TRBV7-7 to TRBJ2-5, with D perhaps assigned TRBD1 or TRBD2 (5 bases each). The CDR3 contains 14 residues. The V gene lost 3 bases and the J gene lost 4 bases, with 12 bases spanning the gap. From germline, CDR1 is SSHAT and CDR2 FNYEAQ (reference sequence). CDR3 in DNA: TGTGCCAGCAGCTTGGGACCGACTGTAGAGACCCAGTACTTC. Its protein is CASSLGPTVETQYF. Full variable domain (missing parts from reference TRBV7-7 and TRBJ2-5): GAGVSQSPRYKVTKRGQDVTLRCDPISSHATLYWYQQALGQGPEFLTYFNYEAQPDKSGLPSDRFSAERPEGSISTLTIQRTEQRDSAMYRCASSLGPTVETQYFGPGTRLLVL.

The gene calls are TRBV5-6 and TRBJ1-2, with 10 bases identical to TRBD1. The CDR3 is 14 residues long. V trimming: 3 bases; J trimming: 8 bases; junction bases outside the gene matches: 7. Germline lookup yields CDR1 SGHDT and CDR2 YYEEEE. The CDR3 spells CASSSGTGEWGYTF. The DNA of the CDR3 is TGTGCCAGCAGCTCCGGGACAGGGGAGTGGGGCTACACCTTC.

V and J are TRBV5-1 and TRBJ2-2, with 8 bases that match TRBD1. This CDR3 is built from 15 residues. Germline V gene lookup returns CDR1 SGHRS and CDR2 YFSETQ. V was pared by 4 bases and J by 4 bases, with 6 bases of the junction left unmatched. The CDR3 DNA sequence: TGCGCCAGCAGCCCCGGACAGGGATTCACCGGGGAGCTGTTTTTT. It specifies CASSPGQGFTGELFF.

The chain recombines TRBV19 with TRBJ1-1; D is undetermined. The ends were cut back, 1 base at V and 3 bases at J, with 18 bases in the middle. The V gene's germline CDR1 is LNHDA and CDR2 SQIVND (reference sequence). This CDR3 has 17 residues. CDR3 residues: CASSIAFWRGGHTEAFF. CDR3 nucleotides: TGTGCCAGTAGTATAGCTTTTTGGCGGGGAGGGCACACTGAAGCTTTCTTT.

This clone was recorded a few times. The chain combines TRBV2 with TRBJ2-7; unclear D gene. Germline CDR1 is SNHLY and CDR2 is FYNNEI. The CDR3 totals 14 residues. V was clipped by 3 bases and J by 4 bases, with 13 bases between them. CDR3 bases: TGTGCCAGCAGTGATGGCCAGGAATATTACGAGCAGTACTTC. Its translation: CASSDGQEYYEQYF. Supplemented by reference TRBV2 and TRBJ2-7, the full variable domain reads EPEVTQTPSHQVTQMGQEVILRCVPISNHLYFYWYRQILGQKVEFLVSFYNNEISEKSEIFDDQFSVERPDGSNFTLKIRSTKLEDSAMYFCASSDGQEYYEQYFGPGTRLTVT.

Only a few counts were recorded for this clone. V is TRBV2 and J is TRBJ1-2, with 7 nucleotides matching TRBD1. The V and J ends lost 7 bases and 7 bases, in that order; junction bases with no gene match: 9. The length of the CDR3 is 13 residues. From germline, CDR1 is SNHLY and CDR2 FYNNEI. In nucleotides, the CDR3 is TGTGCCAGCAATCGACAGGGTACTGGTGGCTACACCTTC. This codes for CASNRQGTGGYTF.

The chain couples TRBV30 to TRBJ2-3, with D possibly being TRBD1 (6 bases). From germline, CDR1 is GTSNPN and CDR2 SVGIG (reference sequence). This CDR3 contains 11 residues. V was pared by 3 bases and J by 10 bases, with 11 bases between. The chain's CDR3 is CAWRGGQPQYF. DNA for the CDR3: TGTGCCTGGAGGGGCGGACAGCCGCAGTATTTT.

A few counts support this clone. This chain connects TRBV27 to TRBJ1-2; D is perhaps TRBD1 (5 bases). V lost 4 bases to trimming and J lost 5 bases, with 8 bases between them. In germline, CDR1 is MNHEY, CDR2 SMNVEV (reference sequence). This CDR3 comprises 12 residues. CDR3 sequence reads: CASSSDRYGYTF. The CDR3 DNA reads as TGTGCCAGCAGTTCAGACAGATATGGCTACACCTTC.

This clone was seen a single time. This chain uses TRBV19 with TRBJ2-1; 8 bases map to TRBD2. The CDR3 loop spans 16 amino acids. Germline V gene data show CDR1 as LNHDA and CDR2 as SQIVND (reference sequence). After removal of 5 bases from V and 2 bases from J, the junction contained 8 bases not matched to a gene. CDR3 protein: CASSSARGGPYNEQFF. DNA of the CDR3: TGTGCCAGTAGTTCCGCTCGGGGGGGTCCCTACAATGAGCAGTTCTTC.

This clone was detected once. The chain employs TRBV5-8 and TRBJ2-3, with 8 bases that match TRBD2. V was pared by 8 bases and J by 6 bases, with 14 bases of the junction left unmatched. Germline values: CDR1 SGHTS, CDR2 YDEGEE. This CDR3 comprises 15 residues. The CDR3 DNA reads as TGTGCCAGTTCGCCTAGCGGGCGTCTTGGGGATACGCAGTATTTT. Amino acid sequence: CASSPSGRLGDTQYF.

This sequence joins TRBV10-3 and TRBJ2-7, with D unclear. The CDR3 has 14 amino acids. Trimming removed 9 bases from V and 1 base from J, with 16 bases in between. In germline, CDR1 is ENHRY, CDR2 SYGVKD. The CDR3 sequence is CAILDLTASYEQYF. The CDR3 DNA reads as TGTGCCATTTTGGACCTCACCGCTTCCTACGAGCAGTACTTC.

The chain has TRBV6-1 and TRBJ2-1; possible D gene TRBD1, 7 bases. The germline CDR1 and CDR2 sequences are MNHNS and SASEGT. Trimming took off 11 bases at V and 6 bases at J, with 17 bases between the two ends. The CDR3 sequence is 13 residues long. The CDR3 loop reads CAAKLAGGNEQFF. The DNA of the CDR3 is TGTGCCGCCAAACTAGCAGGGGGCAATGAGCAGTTCTTC.